This TCR beta chain emerged from a study of T cells in women clearing cervical HPV infection. Study context: Case blood drawn at lesion detection; control blood after infection cleared.

immunoSEQ multiplex PCR used an average of 1200 ng genomic DNA. The data were produced by immunoSEQ multiplex PCR, yet TCRdb's version contains in-frame clones alone and is incomplete. The sample's table shows about 48,000 clones. Losses at the gene ends were 3 bases for V and 4 bases for J; bases not matched to a gene: 4. Germline values: CDR1 KGHSH, CDR2 LQKENI. The CDR3 loop spans 16 amino acids. On this clone: Read sequence stops 3 residues before the CDR3 end, and the germline J gene provides the missing end.

The TCR originated in a woman between 18 and 70 years old with a cervical HPV16 infection that either progressed to CIN3+ or cleared (not recorded which). The rearrangement links TRBV18 to TRBJ2-7, with 15 bases fitting TRBD2. Sequences were obtained from blood buffy coat. Partial CDR3 DNA: TGTGCCAGCTCACCGCGGACTAGCGGGAGGGGGTACGAG. Translated: CASSPRTSGRGYE. The CDR3, in full, reads CASSPRTSGRGYEQYF.